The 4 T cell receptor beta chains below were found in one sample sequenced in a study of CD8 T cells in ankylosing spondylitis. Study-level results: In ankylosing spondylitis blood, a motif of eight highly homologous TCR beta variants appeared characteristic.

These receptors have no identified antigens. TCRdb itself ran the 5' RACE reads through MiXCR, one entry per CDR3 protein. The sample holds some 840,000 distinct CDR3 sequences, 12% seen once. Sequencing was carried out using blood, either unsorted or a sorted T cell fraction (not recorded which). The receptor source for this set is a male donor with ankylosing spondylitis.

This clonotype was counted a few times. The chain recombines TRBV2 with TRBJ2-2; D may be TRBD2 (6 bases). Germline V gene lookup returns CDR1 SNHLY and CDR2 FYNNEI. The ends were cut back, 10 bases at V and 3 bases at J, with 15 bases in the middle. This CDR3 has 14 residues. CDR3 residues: CATRFREDTGELFF. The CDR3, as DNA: TGTGCCACCCGTTTCAGGGAGGACACCGGGGAGCTGTTTTTT.

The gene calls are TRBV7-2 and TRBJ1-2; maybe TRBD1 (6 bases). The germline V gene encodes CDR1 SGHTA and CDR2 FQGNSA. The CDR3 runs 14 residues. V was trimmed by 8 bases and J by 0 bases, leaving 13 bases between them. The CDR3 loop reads CASDRQETNYGYTF. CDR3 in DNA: TGTGCCAGCGACCGACAGGAGACTAACTATGGCTACACCTTC.

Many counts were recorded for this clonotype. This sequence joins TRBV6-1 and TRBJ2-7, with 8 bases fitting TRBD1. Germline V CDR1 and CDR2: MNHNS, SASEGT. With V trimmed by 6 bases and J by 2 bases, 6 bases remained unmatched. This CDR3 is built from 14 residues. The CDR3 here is CASSSGTGTYEQYF. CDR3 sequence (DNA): TGTGCCAGCAGCTCCGGGACAGGCACCTACGAGCAGTACTTC.

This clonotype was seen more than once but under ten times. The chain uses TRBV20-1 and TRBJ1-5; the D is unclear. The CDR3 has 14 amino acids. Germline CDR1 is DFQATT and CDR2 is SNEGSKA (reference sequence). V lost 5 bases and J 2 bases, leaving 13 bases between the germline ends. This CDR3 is CSACLDRGNQPQHF. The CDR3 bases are TGCAGTGCTTGTTTAGATAGGGGCAATCAGCCCCAGCATTTT.